The 21 T cell receptor beta chains reported below all come from one sample, sequenced in a study of blood T cells in healthy people across ages. The second PCR ran roughly 7 to 11 cycles with a sample-barcoded 5' primer and J-beta primers. TCRdb itself ran the 5' RACE reads through MiXCR, one entry per CDR3 protein. The sample contains around 1,100,000 distinct CDR3 sequences, more than 30% of which appear only once. Material: blood. The origin of the receptors is a man aged 18 to 29 in good health.

This clonotype occurred a few times. V is TRBV4-2 and J is TRBJ1-2; D unclear. The CDR3 contains 15 residues. Trimming removed 1 base at V and 1 base at J, with 10 bases between. Per germline, CDR1 LGHNA and CDR2 YNFKEQ. CDR3 bases: TGTGCCAGCAGCCAAGTGGCCAGCATTAACTATGGCTACACCTTC. Protein product: CASSQVASINYGYTF.

This clonotype appeared a single time. The chain carries TRBV29-1 and TRBJ1-2; TRBD1 matches 10 bases. V lost 3 bases to trimming and J lost 3 bases; unmatched junction nucleotides: 4. Germline V lookup: CDR1 SQVTM, CDR2 ANQGSEA. CDR3 length equals 14 residues. The CDR3 DNA reads as TGCAGCGTTGACGAGACAGGGGGCGACTATGGCTACACCTTC. It translates to CSVDETGGDYGYTF.

In this sample, this clonotype turned up a few times. V and J are TRBV4-2 and TRBJ1-2, with 9 bases aligning to TRBD1. This CDR3 contains 13 residues. Germline loops: CDR1 LGHNA, CDR2 YNFKEQ. The V gene end was trimmed by 6 bases and the J gene end by 3 bases; junction bases not matched to a gene: 2. The CDR3 bases are TGTGCCAGCAGGGGGACAGGGTACTATGGCTACACCTTC. Translated, it gives CASRGTGYYGYTF.

The V and J genes are TRBV20-1 and TRBJ1-5; D perhaps matches TRBD1 (5 bases). CDR1 is DFQATT and CDR2 is SNEGSKA in the germline V gene (reference sequence). There are 16 residues in the CDR3. Trimming stripped 3 bases from V and 2 bases from J, with 17 bases between. CDR3 region: CSASPARGGGNQPQHF. In DNA form, the CDR3 reads TGCAGTGCTAGCCCGGCGAGGGGTGGTGGCAATCAGCCCCAGCATTTT.

This clonotype appeared a few times. The J gene is TRBJ2-1, the V gene TRBV6-5; 9 nucleotides match TRBD2. Trimming at V came to 2 bases and at J to 2 bases, leaving 4 bases not matched to a gene. The CDR3 has 16 amino acids. In germline, CDR1 is MNHEY, CDR2 SVGAGI. CDR3 residues: CASSYSGGPPYNEQFF. The CDR3 DNA sequence: TGTGCCAGCAGTTACAGCGGGGGGCCTCCCTACAATGAGCAGTTCTTC.

The rearrangement links TRBV4-2 to TRBJ2-1, with 8 bases aligning to TRBD2. CDR3 length: 16 residues. V trimming: 3 bases; J trimming: 9 bases; junction bases outside the gene matches: 13. Germline V gene data show CDR1 as LGHNA and CDR2 as YNFKEQ. CDR3 protein: CASSHPKGTSLTEQFF. The CDR3 DNA follows: TGTGCCAGCAGCCACCCTAAGGGGACTAGTTTAACTGAGCAGTTCTTC.

The chain has TRBV2 and TRBJ1-5; D remains unclear. CDR3 length: 15 amino acids. CDR1 is SNHLY, CDR2 FYNNEI, per germline. V lost 4 bases and J 2 bases, leaving 12 bases between the germline ends. The DNA of the CDR3 is TGTGCCAGCAGTGGGAACAATCGGGGCAATCAGCCCCAGCATTTT. This codes for CASSGNNRGNQPQHF.

This rearrangement joins TRBV10-3 to TRBJ2-7, with a possible D match to TRBD2 (5 bases). This CDR3 spans 15 amino acids. V was trimmed by 3 bases and J by 7 bases, leaving 19 bases between them. The germline V gene encodes CDR1 ENHRY and CDR2 SYGVKD. This CDR3 is CAISDKALALDEQYF. The CDR3 region has the DNA TGTGCCATCAGTGATAAGGCCCTAGCTCTGGATGAGCAGTACTTC.

Points on this clonotype: Germline and junction disagree at one end, which may indicate a read error. The CDR3 region is CANSADWTEMNTEAFF. DNA of the CDR3: TGCGCCAACAGCGCAGACTGGACAGAGATGAACACTGAAGCTTTCTTT. This chain links TRBV5-1 with TRBJ1-1; tentative D call: TRBD1 (6 bases). Germline CDR1 and CDR2: SGHRS and YFSETQ. The CDR3 consists of 16 residues.

This clonotype has ten or more counts. V usage is TRBV20-1 and J usage is TRBJ1-4; D gene uncertain. Germline values: CDR1 DFQATT, CDR2 SNEGSKA (reference sequence). There are 11 residues in the CDR3. With 8 bases removed from V and 6 bases from J, the gap between germline ends came to 10 bases. The chain's CDR3 is CSLSRDEKLFF. The CDR3 nucleotides read TGCAGTCTTAGTCGGGATGAAAAACTGTTTTTT.

The table lists this clonotype with a few counts. The CDR3 DNA reads as TGCAGTGCTTGGGGCGGGGGCACAGATACGCAGTATTTT. Translation gives CSAWGGGTDTQYF. The gene calls are TRBV20-1 and TRBJ2-3, with a weak D call TRBD2 (6 bases). V lost 5 bases and J lost 1, with 10 bases in between. The CDR3 length is 13 residues. Germline V CDR1 and CDR2: DFQATT, SNEGSKA (reference sequence).

The rearrangement links TRBV6-2 or TRBV6-3 to TRBJ1-1; the D gene is possibly TRBD1 (5 bases). V lost 7 bases and J lost 1, with 16 bases in between. The CDR3 extends over 15 amino acids. Germline values: CDR1 MNHEY, CDR2 SVGEGT. Here the CDR3 DNA reads TGTGCCAGCAAAAAGGGAGGGGAAAAGAACACTGAAGCTTTCTTT. This gives the protein CASKKGGEKNTEAFF.

The J gene is TRBJ2-6, the V gene TRBV2; weak D call: TRBD1 (6 bases). There are 17 residues in the CDR3. Trimming pared 5 bases from V and 0 bases from J, leaving 14 bases between. CDR1 is SNHLY and CDR2 is FYNNEI in the germline V gene. CDR3: CASSRQVIRSGANVLTF. The CDR3 nucleotides are TGTGCCAGCAGTAGACAGGTGATCCGCTCTGGGGCCAACGTCCTGACTTTC.

The chain joins TRBV20-1 to TRBJ2-7, with D possibly being TRBD1 (6 bases). Germline-derived CDR1 and CDR2 are DFQATT and SNEGSKA (reference sequence). Trimming left V 6 bases short and J 7 bases short, with 22 bases between. CDR3 size: 14 residues. The CDR3 loop is CSAVPRDNYNEQYF. In DNA form, the CDR3 reads TGCAGTGCCGTCCCTCGGGACAATTACAATGAGCAGTACTTC.

This clonotype has ten or more counts. This chain links TRBV13 with TRBJ2-1; TRBD2 agrees at 11 bases. V lost 4 bases to trimming and J lost 3 bases; unmatched junction nucleotides: 2. CDR3 length: 15 residues. Germline CDR1 PRHDT, CDR2 FYEKMQ (reference sequence). In DNA form, the CDR3 reads TGTGCCAGCAGCTCGGGACTAGCGGTCTACAATGAGCAGTTCTTC. Translated: CASSSGLAVYNEQFF. The full variable domain, its missing parts supplied by reference TRBV13 and TRBJ2-1, is AAGVIQSPRHLIKEKRETATLKCYPIPRHDTVYWYQQGPGQDPQFLISFYEKMQSDKGSIPDRFSAQQFSDYHSELNMSSLELGDSALYFCASSSGLAVYNEQFFGPGTRLTVL.

This clonotype was counted once. One base away lies a much larger clone, so this may be a sequencing read error. The chain employs TRBV6-6 and TRBJ2-1, with D possibly TRBD1 on 6 matching bases. The CDR3 consists of 14 residues. CDR1 is MNHNY, CDR2 SVGAGI, per germline (reference sequence). V dropped 2 bases and J dropped 7 bases, with 12 bases sitting between them. CDR3 in DNA: TGTGCCAGCAGTTACACAGGGAGCAGGAATGAGCAGTTCTTC. This encodes CASSYTGSRNEQFF.

J is TRBJ2-3 and V is TRBV7-3, with 13 bases aligning to TRBD2. This CDR3 is built from 16 residues. With V trimmed by 5 bases and J by 4 bases, 6 bases remained unmatched. Germline-derived CDR1 and CDR2 are SGHTA and FQGTGA. This CDR3 is CASSKGLAGSSDTQYF. The DNA for the CDR3 is TGTGCCAGCAGCAAGGGACTAGCGGGGTCCTCAGATACGCAGTATTTT.

About this clonotype: This may come from a read error, since a much larger clone is one base off. The rearrangement joins TRBV10-3 to TRBJ2-3, with 8 bases identical to TRBD1. The CDR3 is 14 amino acids. CDR1 is ENHRY, CDR2 SYGVKD, per germline. The CDR3 DNA follows: TGTGTCATCACCTGGGACAGGACCACAGATACGCAGTATTTT. Amino acids: CVITWDRTTDTQYF.

The table lists this clonotype with a few counts. The J gene is TRBJ1-5, the V gene TRBV20-1, with unresolved D. Trimming removed 5 bases at V and 3 bases at J, with 8 bases between. Germline CDR1 reads DFQATT; CDR2 reads SNEGSKA (reference sequence). This CDR3 comprises 12 residues. CDR3 amino acids: CSAFGINQPQHF. As DNA, the CDR3 is TGCAGTGCTTTTGGGATCAATCAGCCCCAGCATTTT.

CDR3 sequence (DNA): TGTGCCAGCACGAAGGACAGCTATGGCTACACCTTC. Amino acid sequence: CASTKDSYGYTF. The V call is TRBV12-3 or TRBV12-4, the J call TRBJ1-2; perhaps TRBD1 as D (6 bases). V was shortened by 7 bases and J by 4 bases, with 10 bases between the two germline ends. The CDR3 totals 12 residues.

The chain combines TRBV6-1 with TRBJ1-1; D gene unclear. V gave up 2 bases and J gave up 0 bases, with 13 bases separating them. This CDR3 is 16 amino acids long. Germline V gene sequence: CDR1 MNHNS, CDR2 SASEGT. This CDR3 reads CASSERAWAMNTEAFF. In nucleotides, the CDR3 is TGTGCCAGCAGTGAACGGGCTTGGGCGATGAACACTGAAGCTTTCTTT.